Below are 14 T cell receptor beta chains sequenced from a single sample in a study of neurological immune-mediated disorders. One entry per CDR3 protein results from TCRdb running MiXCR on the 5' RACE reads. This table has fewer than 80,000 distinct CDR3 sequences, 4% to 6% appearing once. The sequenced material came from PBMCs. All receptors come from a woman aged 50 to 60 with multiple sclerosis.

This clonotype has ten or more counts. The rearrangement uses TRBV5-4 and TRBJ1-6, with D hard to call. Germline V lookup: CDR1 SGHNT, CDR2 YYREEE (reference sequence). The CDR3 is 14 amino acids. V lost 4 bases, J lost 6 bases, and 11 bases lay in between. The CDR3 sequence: CASSREQSNSPLHF. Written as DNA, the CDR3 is TGTGCCAGCAGCCGAGAACAGAGTAATTCACCCCTCCACTTT.

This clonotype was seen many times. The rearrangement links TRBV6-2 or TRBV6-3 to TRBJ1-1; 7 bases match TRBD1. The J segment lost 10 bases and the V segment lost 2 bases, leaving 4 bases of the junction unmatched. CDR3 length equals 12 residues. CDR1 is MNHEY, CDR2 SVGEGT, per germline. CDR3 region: CASSYVTGRAFF. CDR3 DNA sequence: TGTGCCAGCAGTTACGTGACAGGGAGAGCTTTCTTT.

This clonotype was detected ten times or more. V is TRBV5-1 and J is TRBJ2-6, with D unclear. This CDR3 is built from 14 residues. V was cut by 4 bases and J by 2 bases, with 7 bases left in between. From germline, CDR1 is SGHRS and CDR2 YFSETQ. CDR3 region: CASSAPAGANVLTF. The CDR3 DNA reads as TGCGCCAGCAGCGCGCCAGCTGGGGCCAACGTCCTGACTTTC.

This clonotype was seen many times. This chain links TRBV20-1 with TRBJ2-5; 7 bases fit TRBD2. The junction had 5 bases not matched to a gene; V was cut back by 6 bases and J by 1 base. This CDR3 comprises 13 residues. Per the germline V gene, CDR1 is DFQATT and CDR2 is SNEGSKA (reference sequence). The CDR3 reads CSAQAGIQETQYF. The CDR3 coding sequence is TGCAGTGCGCAAGCGGGGATCCAAGAGACCCAGTACTTC.

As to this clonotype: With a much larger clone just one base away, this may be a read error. The CDR3 protein is CAISESGGKLFF. Here the CDR3 DNA reads TGTGCCATCAGTGAAAGCGGGGGGAAGCTGTTTTTT. The V call is TRBV10-3, the J call TRBJ2-2; 9 nucleotides align to TRBD2. Per germline, CDR1 ENHRY and CDR2 SYGVKD. V shed 3 bases and J 12 bases; nucleotides not matched to a gene: 2. The CDR3 consists of 12 residues.

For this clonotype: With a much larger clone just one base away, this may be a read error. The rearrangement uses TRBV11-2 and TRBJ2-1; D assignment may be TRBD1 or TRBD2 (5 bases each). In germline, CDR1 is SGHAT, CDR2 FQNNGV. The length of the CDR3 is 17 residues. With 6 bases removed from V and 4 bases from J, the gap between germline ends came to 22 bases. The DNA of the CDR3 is TGTGCCAGCAGTTGGTGTTCGGGTTGGGGGTGGTACAATGAGCAGTTCTTC. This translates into CASSWCSGWGWYNEQFF.

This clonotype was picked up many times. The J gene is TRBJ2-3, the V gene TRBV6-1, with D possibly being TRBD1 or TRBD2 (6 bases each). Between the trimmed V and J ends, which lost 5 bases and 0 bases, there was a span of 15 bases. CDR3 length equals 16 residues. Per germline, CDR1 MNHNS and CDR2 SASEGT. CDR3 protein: CASSPPGAWSTDTQYF. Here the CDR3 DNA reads TGTGCCAGCAGTCCCCCGGGGGCGTGGAGCACAGATACGCAGTATTTT.

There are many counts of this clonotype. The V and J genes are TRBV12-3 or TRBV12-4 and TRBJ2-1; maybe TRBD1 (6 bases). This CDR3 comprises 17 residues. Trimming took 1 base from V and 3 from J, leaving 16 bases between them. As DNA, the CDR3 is TGTGCCAGCAGTTTAGGGACAGCAAACCCCTTCTACAATGAGCAGTTCTTC. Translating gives CASSLGTANPFYNEQFF.

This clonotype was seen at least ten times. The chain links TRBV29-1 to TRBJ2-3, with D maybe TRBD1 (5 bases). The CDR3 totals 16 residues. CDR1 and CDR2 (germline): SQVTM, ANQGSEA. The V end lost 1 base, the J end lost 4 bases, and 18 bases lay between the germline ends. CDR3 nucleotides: TGCAGCGTTGAAGGGCTTAAGGGGAAACACGCAGATACGCAGTATTTT. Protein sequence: CSVEGLKGKHADTQYF.

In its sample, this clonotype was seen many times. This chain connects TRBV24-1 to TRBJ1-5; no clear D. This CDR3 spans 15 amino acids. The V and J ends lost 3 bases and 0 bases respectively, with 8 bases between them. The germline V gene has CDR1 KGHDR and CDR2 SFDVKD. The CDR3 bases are TGTGCCACCAGTGATACCGGGAATAGCAATCAGCCCCAGCATTTT. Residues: CATSDTGNSNQPQHF.

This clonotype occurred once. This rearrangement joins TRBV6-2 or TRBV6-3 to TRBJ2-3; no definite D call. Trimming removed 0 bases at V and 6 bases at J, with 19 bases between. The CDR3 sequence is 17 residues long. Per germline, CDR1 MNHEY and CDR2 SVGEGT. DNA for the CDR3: TGTGCCAGCAGTTACTCGAGGTCGAAACAAAAGGCGGATACGCAGTATTTT. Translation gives CASSYSRSKQKADTQYF.

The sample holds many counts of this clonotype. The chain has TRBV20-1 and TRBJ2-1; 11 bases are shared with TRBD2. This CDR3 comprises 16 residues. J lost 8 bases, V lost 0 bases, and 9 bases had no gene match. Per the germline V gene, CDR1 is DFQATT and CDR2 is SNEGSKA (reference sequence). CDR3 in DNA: TGCAGTGCTAGAGAGTTTAGCGGGGGGGCCTCGGATGAGCAGTTCTTC. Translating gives CSAREFSGGASDEQFF.

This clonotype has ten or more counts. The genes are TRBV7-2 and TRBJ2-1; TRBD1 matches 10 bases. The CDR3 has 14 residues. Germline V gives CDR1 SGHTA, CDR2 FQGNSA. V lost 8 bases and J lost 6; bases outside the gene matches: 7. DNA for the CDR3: TGTGCCAGCGGCAAGGACAGGGGGATCAATGAGCAGTTCTTC. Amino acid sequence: CASGKDRGINEQFF.

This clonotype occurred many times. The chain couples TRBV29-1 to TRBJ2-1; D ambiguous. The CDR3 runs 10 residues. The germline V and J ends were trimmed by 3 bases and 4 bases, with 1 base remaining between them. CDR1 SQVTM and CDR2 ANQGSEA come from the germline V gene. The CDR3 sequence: CSVEYNEQFF. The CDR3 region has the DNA TGCAGCGTTGAGTACAATGAGCAGTTCTTC.